This T cell receptor beta chain derives from a study of graft-versus-host responses after intestinal transplantation. To note about this clone: The antigen remains undetermined.

J lost 4 bases, V lost 0 bases, and 2 bases had no gene match. CDR1 and CDR2 (germline): MGHRA, YSYEKL. CDR3 length: 16 residues. Clones were sequenced by immunoSEQ multiplex PCR, and TCRdb holds only the in-frame ones, with some missing. Of about 94,000 clones detected, roughly nine tenths appear once; the ten largest clones hold under 0.55%. The material was unstimulated CD8+ T cells sorted from spleen or lymph node cells, obtained before intestinal transplant. The chain employs TRBV4-1 and TRBJ2-1; the match to TRBD2 covers 11 bases. This clonotype originated in a human donor who received an intestinal transplant. CDR3 sequence reads: CASSQDRTSGYNEQFF. CDR3 nucleotide sequence: TGCGCCAGCAGCCAAGATAGGACTAGCGGGTACAATGAGCAGTTCTTC.